This TCR beta chain appears in the sequencing data of a study of type 1 regulatory T cells (dated by TCRdb to the early 2020s). Describing the broader study: The study characterized an in vitro protocol that generated a Tr1-enriched, alloantigen-specific CD4 T cell product named T-allo10. T-allo10 was under clinical evaluation in patients with hematological malignancies receiving allogeneic hematopoietic stem cell transplantation.

What the research found in general, with its limitations: Compared with non-Tr1 cells, Tr1 cells had a TCR repertoire that was more restricted, a finding the study read as clonal expansion induced by alloantigen.

The V and J ends are trimmed by 4 bases and 10 bases, leaving 21 bases between them. The CDR3 goes from the cysteine to the phenylalanine over 15 residues. Only the CDR3 part of the read is kept: 45 bases, read in frame from the first base. According to the germline V gene (reference sequence), CDR1 reads SGHNT and CDR2 reads YYREEE. In regard to this clonotype: What antigen it recognizes has not been identified. The sample holds no much larger clone one base away, and base qualities are not on file.

Reads for this sample came from an Illumina MiSeq. The raw public reads went through TCRdb reprocessing: fastp at Q25, MiXCR clone calling, in-frame beta chains kept. CDR3 protein sequences are deduplicated, and each keeps its most common genes and DNA. This sample holds tens of thousands of distinct CDR3 sequences; approximately 47% were observed only once. The ten biggest clones cover about 2% of the sample. The sequence is built from TRBV5-4 and TRBJ2-1, with the D gene uncertain. The sequenced sample consisted of cultured non-Tr1 T cells, either the whole culture or a sorted T cell fraction (not recorded which). What this sample's cell subset or site label stands for: non-Tr1 population from the T-allo10 product. This TCR was sampled from a human donor in good health. The CDR3 in this case is CASSLYEDPSWEQFF. The DNA reads TGTGCCAGCAGCCTCTATGAGGACCCCTCGTGGGAGCAGTTCTTC.